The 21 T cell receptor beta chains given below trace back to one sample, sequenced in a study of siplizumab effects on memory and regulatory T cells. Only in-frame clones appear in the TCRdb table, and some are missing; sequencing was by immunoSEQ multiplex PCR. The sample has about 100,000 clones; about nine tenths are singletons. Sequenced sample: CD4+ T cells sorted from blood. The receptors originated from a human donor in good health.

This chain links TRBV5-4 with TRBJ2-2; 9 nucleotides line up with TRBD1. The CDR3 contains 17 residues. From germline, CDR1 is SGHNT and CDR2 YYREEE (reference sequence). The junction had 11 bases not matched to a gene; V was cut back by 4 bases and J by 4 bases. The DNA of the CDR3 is TGTGCCAGCAGCACTCCTCGGGACAGGGCGGTCACCGGGGAGCTGTTTTTT. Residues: CASSTPRDRAVTGELFF.

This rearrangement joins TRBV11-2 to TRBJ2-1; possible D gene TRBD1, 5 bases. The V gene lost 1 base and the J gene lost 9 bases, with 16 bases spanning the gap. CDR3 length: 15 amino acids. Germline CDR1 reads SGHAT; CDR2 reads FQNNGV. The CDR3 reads CASSLGQTMTGEQFF. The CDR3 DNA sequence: TGTGCCAGCAGCTTAGGACAGACCATGACGGGTGAGCAGTTCTTC.

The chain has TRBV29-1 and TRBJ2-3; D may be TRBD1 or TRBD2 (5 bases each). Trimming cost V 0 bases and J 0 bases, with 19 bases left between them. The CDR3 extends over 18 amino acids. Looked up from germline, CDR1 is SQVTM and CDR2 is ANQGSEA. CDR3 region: CSVEDRRLLGTSTDTQYF. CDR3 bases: TGCAGCGTTGAAGATCGGCGATTACTAGGGACGAGCACAGATACGCAGTATTTT.

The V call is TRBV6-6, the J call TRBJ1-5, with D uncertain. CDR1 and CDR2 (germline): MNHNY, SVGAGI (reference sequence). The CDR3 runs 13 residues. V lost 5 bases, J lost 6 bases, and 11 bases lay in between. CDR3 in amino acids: CASSTGGSQPQHF. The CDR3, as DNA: TGTGCCAGCAGTACCGGAGGGAGTCAGCCCCAGCATTTT.

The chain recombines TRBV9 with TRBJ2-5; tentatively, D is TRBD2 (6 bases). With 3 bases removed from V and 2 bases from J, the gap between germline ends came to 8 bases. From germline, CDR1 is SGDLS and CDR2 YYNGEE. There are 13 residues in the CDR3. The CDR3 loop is CASSDGGQETQYF. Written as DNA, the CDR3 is TGTGCCAGCAGCGATGGGGGGCAAGAGACCCAGTACTTC.

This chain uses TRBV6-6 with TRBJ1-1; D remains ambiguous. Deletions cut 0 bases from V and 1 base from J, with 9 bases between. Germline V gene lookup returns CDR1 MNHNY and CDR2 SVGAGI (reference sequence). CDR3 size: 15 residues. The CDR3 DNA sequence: TGTGCCAGCAGTTACTCGTACGAGGGGAACACTGAAGCTTTCTTT. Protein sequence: CASSYSYEGNTEAFF.

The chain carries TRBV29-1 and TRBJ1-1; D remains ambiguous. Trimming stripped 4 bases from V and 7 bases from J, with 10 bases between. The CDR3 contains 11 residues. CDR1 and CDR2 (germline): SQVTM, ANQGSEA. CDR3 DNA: TGCAGCGTTGGAAGAGGAGGTGAAGCTTTCTTT. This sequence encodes CSVGRGGEAFF.

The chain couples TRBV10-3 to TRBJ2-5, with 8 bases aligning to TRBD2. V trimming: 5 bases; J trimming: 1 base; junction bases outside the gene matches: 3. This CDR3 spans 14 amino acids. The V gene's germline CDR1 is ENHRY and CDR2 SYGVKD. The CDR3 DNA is TGTGCCATCAGTAGCGGGGGCTTCCAAGAGACCCAGTACTTC. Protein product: CAISSGGFQETQYF.

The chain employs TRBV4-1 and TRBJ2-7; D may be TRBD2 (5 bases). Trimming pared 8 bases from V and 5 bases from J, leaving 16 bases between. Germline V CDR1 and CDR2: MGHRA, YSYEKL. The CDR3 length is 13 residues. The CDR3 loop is CASALVLGNEQYF. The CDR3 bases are TGCGCCAGCGCACTAGTTTTGGGCAACGAGCAGTACTTC.

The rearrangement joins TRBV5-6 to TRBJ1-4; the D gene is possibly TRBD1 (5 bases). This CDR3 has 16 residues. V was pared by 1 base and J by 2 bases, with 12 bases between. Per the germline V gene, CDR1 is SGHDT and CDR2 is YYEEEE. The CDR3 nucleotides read TGTGCCAGCAGCTTGCACAGCACAGGCACTAATGAAAAACTGTTTTTT. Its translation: CASSLHSTGTNEKLFF.

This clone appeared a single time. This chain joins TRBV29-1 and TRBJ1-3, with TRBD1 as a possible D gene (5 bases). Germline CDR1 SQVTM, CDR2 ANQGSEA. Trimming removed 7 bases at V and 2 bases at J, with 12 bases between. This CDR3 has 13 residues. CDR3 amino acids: CSASRVTGNTIYF. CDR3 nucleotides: TGCAGCGCTTCCAGGGTGACTGGAAACACCATATATTTT.

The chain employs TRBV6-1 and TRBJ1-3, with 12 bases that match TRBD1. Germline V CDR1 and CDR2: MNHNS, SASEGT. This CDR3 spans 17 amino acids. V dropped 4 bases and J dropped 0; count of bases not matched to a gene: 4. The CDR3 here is CASSAGTGGSSGNTIYF. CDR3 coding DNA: TGTGCCAGCAGTGCCGGGACAGGGGGCTCCTCTGGAAACACCATATATTTT.

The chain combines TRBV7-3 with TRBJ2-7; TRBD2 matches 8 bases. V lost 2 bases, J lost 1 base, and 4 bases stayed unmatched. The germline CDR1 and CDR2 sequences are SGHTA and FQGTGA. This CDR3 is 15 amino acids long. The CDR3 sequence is CASSLERGPSYEQYF. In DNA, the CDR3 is TGTGCCAGCAGCTTAGAGCGGGGGCCGTCCTACGAGCAGTACTTC.

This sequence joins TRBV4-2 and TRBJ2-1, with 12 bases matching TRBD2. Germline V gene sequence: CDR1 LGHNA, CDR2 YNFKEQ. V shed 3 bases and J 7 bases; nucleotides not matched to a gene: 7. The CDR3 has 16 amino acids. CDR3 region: CASSHKTSGGGNEQFF. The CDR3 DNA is TGTGCCAGCAGCCACAAGACTAGCGGGGGCGGGAATGAGCAGTTCTTC.

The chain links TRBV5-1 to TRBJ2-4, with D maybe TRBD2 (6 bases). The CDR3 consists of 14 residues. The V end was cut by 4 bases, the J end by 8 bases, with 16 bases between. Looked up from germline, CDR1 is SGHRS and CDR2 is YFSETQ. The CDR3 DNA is TGCGCCAGCAGCGTGGCGGGACCTTGGGACATTCAGTACTTC. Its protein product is CASSVAGPWDIQYF. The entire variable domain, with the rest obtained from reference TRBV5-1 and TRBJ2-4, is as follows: KAGVTQTPRYLIKTRGQQVTLSCSPISGHRSVSWYQQTPGQGLQFLFEYFSETQRNKGNFPGRFSGRQFSNSRSEMNVSTLELGDSALYLCASSVAGPWDIQYFGAGTRLSVL.

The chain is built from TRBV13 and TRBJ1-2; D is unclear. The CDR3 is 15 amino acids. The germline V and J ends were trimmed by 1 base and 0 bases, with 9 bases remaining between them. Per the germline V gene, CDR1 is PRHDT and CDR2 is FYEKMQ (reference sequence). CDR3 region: CASSLDSLANYGYTF. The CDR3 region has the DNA TGTGCCAGCAGCTTAGATAGCTTAGCTAACTATGGCTACACCTTC.

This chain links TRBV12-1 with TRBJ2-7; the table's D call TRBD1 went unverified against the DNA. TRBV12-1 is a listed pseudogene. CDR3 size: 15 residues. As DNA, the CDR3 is TGTGCCCAAAGAACCGGACATTCGTACTCCTACGAGCAGTACTTC. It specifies CAQRTGHSYSYEQYF.

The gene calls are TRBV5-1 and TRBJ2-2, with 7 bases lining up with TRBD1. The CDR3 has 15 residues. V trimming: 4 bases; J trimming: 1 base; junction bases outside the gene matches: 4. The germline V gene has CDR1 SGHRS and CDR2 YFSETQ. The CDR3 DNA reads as TGCGCCAGCAGCATACGGACAGGGAACACCGGGGAGCTGTTTTTT. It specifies CASSIRTGNTGELFF.

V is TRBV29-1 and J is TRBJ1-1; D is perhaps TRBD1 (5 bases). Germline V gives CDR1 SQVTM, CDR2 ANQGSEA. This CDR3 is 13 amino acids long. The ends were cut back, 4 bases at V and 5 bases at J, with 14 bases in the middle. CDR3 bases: TGCAGCGTTGTTCAGGGCGGACGTACTGAAGCTTTCTTT. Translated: CSVVQGGRTEAFF.

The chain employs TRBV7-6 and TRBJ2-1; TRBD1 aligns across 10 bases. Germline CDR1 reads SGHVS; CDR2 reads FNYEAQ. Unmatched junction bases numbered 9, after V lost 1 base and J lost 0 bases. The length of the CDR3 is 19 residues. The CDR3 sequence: CASSLDGTGAESSYNEQFF. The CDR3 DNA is TGTGCCAGCAGCTTAGACGGGACAGGGGCCGAAAGCTCCTACAATGAGCAGTTCTTC.

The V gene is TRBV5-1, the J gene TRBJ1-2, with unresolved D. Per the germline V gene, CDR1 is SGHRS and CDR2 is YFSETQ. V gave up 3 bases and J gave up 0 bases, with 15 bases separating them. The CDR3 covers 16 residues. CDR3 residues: CASSSNQVLANYGYTF. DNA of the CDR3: TGCGCCAGCAGCTCTAACCAGGTTCTAGCTAACTATGGCTACACCTTC.